The 5 T cell receptor beta chains listed next were all sequenced from one sample in a study of cytomegalovirus exposure and HLA in healthy donors. The PCR had 60 Vbeta and 13 Jbeta primers. Assay used: immunoSEQ multiplex PCR; TCRdb lists only in-frame clones, some missing. The repertoire holds approximately 180,000 clones, around 84% seen once, with about 1.7% in the top ten. Sample: PBMCs. These receptors were collected from a woman under 30 in good health and CMV-seronegative.

The chain recombines TRBV5-6 with TRBJ2-2; TRBD1 matches at 7 bases. CDR3 length: 16 residues. Germline CDR1 and CDR2: SGHDT and YYEEEE. The V and J ends lost 4 bases and 4 bases, in that order; junction bases with no gene match: 10. CDR3 amino acids: CASSLVTGTTTGELFF. For the CDR3, the DNA is TGTGCCAGCAGCCTAGTGACAGGGACGACCACCGGGGAGCTGTTTTTT.

This chain connects TRBV19 to TRBJ1-1, with D perhaps TRBD1 (6 bases). Deletions cut 6 bases from V and 1 base from J, with 12 bases between. Germline lookup yields CDR1 LNHDA and CDR2 SQIVND (reference sequence). CDR3 length equals 14 residues. As DNA, the CDR3 is TGTGCCAGTAGCCTGGGACACCCGAACACTGAAGCTTTCTTT. Its translation is CASSLGHPNTEAFF.

The chain is built from TRBV4-3 and TRBJ2-2; 12 bases are shared with TRBD2. Germline CDR1 is LGHNA and CDR2 is YSLEER. V shed 4 bases, J shed 5 bases, and the junction held 17 bases outside the gene matches. This CDR3 has 20 amino acids. The CDR3 nucleotides are TGCGCCAGCAGCCCACCCCCCGCTAGCGGGAGGGCCTGGGAGACCGGGGAGCTGTTTTTT. It specifies CASSPPPASGRAWETGELFF.

CDR3 DNA sequence: TGTGCCAGCGCCGGGGCGAAGCGGGAGGCCGGCTCCTACAATGAGCAGTTCTTC. It is translated as CASAGAKREAGSYNEQFF. The chain recombines TRBV18 with TRBJ2-1; 9 nucleotides line up with TRBD2. Germline CDR1 is KGHSH and CDR2 is LQKENI. The CDR3 is 18 residues long. V dropped 8 bases and J dropped 0; count of bases not matched to a gene: 14.

The V call is TRBV6-1, the J call TRBJ2-7, with D unclear. The CDR3 spans 15 residues. Germline lookup yields CDR1 MNHNS and CDR2 SASEGT. V was pared by 1 base and J by 3 bases, with 13 bases between. CDR3 DNA sequence: TGTGCCAGCAGTGAAGTATATTCCGGTCGCTACGAGCAGTACTTC. This sequence encodes CASSEVYSGRYEQYF.